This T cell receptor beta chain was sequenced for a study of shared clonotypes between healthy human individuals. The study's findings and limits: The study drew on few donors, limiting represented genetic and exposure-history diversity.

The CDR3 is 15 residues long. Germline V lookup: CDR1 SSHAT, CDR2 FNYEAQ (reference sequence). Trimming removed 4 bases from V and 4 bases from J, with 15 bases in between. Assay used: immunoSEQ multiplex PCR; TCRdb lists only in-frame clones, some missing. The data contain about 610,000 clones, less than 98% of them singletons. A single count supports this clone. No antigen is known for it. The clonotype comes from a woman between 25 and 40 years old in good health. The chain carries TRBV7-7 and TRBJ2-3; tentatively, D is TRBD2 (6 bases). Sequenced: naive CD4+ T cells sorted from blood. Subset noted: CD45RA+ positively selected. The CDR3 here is CASSYGGTGADTQYF. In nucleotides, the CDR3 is TGTGCCAGCAGCTACGGCGGGACGGGGGCAGATACGCAGTATTTT. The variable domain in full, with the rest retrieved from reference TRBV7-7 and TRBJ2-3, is GAGVSQSPRYKVTKRGQDVTLRCDPISSHATLYWYQQALGQGPEFLTYFNYEAQPDKSGLPSDRFSAERPEGSISTLTIQRTEQRDSAMYRCASSYGGTGADTQYFGPGTRLTVL.